One sample yielded the 19 T cell receptor beta chains listed below, sequenced in a study of blood T cell repertoires in COVID-19. Some clones are missing from TCRdb's copy, which holds only in-frame ones; the method was immunoSEQ multiplex PCR. The sample yields more than 200,000 clones, about 90% seen once. Sequencing was performed on peripheral blood. The receptors come from a woman in her forties or fifties with acute or convalescent COVID-19.

On this clone itself: The same CDR3 is also encoded by other DNA sequences in this sample. The V gene is TRBV9, the J gene TRBJ2-7, with 9 bases lining up with TRBD1. Trimming removed 0 bases from V and 3 bases from J; junction bases left unmatched: 1. Looked up from germline, CDR1 is SGDLS and CDR2 is YYNGEE. This CDR3 is 14 amino acids long. For the CDR3, the DNA is TGTGCCAGCAGCGTAGCGGGACAGGGCTACGAGCAGTACTTC. Its translation: CASSVAGQGYEQYF.

The chain joins TRBV5-4 to TRBJ1-2, with unresolved D. Between the trimmed V and J ends, which lost 1 base and 7 bases, there was a span of 11 bases. From germline, CDR1 is SGHNT and CDR2 YYREEE (reference sequence). The CDR3 spans 13 residues. The CDR3 DNA reads TGTGCCAGCAGCTTGACGGCAGGAACTGGCTACACCTTC. It encodes CASSLTAGTGYTF.

The chain uses TRBV7-2 and TRBJ1-3; 9 nucleotides match TRBD1. Germline V gene lookup returns CDR1 SGHTA and CDR2 FQGNSA. This CDR3 region has 15 residues. Unmatched junction bases numbered 0, after V lost 1 base and J lost 2 bases. CDR3 DNA: TGTGCCAGCAGCTTAGGGACAGGGGCTGGAAACACCATATATTTT. This translates into CASSLGTGAGNTIYF.

Note on this clone: A read error may produce the germline difference seen at one junction end. The CDR3 nucleotides read TGTGCCCACCGGGGTCAAGGGCGGGTTTGGGGATTC. Encoded protein: CAHRGQGRVWGF. This chain uses TRBV18 with TRBJ2-7, with D maybe TRBD2 (5 bases). Germline CDR1 is KGHSH and CDR2 is LQKENI. The CDR3 is 12 residues long.

The chain employs TRBV3-1 (or the pseudogene TRBV3-2) and TRBJ1-2; 9 bases map to TRBD1. CDR1 LGHDT and CDR2 YNNKEL come from the germline V gene (reference sequence). The trim removed 3 bases at V and 6 bases at J, leaving 5 bases unmatched. CDR3 length: 14 amino acids. CDR3 loop: CASSHLDRGHGYTF. CDR3 bases: TGTGCCAGCAGCCATCTGGACAGGGGACATGGCTACACCTTC.

The rearrangement joins TRBV6-2 or TRBV6-3 to TRBJ1-1, with no clear D. The CDR3 covers 13 residues. Germline loops: CDR1 MNHEY, CDR2 SVGEGT. Trimming left V 6 bases short and J 2 bases short, with 10 bases between. CDR3 in amino acids: CASSITRNTEAFF. As DNA, the CDR3 is TGTGCCAGCAGCATTACAAGAAACACTGAAGCTTTCTTT.

The chain employs TRBV4-2 and TRBJ1-2; TRBD1 matches 9 bases. The CDR3 spans 15 residues. The ends lost 4 bases at V and 3 bases at J; junction bases unmatched: 6. Germline CDR1 reads LGHNA; CDR2 reads YNFKEQ. The CDR3 sequence: CASSRGTGQDYGYTF. Here the CDR3 DNA reads TGTGCCAGCAGCCGCGGGACAGGGCAGGACTATGGCTACACCTTC.

The chain joins TRBV25-1 to TRBJ2-6; D is perhaps TRBD1 (5 bases). The V end was cut by 2 bases, the J end by 0 bases, with 5 bases between. CDR1 and CDR2 from the germline V gene are MGHDK and SYGVNS. The CDR3 is made up of 15 amino acids. DNA for the CDR3: TGTGCCAGCAGTGAAAGGGGCTCTGGGGCCAACGTCCTGACTTTC. Residues: CASSERGSGANVLTF.

CDR3 amino acids: CASSQDKGGGYEQYF. The CDR3 nucleotides are TGCGCCAGCAGCCAAGATAAGGGCGGGGGGTACGAGCAGTACTTC. The chain uses TRBV4-3 and TRBJ2-7; 8 nucleotides match TRBD2. CDR1 and CDR2 (germline): LGHNA, YSLEER. The V and J ends lost 0 bases and 4 bases, in that order; junction bases with no gene match: 5. This CDR3 contains 15 residues.

The chain recombines TRBV6-5 with TRBJ2-7, with D perhaps matching TRBD2 (7 bases). V was cut by 7 bases and J by 7 bases, with 20 bases left in between. The CDR3 extends over 14 amino acids. Germline values: CDR1 MNHEY, CDR2 SVGAGI. The CDR3 DNA sequence: TGTGCCAGCATCGGATGGGGGGGGGCCGGGGAGCAGTACTTC. Its translation is CASIGWGGAGEQYF.

This rearrangement joins TRBV3-1 (or the pseudogene TRBV3-2) to TRBJ1-2; 10 bases fit TRBD1. The V segment lost 2 bases and the J segment 3 bases; nucleotides outside the gene matches: 3. CDR1 is LGHDT and CDR2 is YNNKEL in the germline V gene (reference sequence). This CDR3 comprises 15 residues. DNA of the CDR3: TGTGCCAGCAGCCAATTGGACAGGGGGGACTATGGCTACACCTTC. Translating it yields CASSQLDRGDYGYTF.

CDR3 amino acids: CASSEPDLFGAFF. CDR3 coding DNA: TGCGCCAGCAGTGAGCCGGACTTATTTGGGGCTTTCTTT. V is TRBV10-2 and J is TRBJ1-1; D not certain. Germline loops: CDR1 WSHSY, CDR2 SAAADI. CDR3 length: 13 residues. The V end lost 2 bases, the J end lost 11 bases, and 15 bases lay between the germline ends.

This chain links TRBV12-3 or TRBV12-4 with TRBJ1-1; 8 nucleotides line up with TRBD1. V shed 5 bases, J shed 10 bases, and the junction held 9 bases outside the gene matches. The CDR3 runs 13 residues. The DNA for the CDR3 is TGTGCCAGCAGTCCTCAGGGGGCTGGTGGAGCTTTCTTT. It translates to CASSPQGAGGAFF.

The count of this clone is one. This chain joins TRBV7-8 and TRBJ2-7; D remains ambiguous. Trimming removed 1 base from V and 3 bases from J, with 10 bases in between. Germline V gene data show CDR1 as SGHVS and CDR2 as FQNEAQ. This CDR3 has 14 amino acids. The CDR3 bases are TGTGCCAGCAGCTTAGAAGCGAAGGACTACGAGCAGTACTTC. Translating it yields CASSLEAKDYEQYF.

This chain joins TRBV6-6 and TRBJ1-2; unclear D gene. Germline CDR1 and CDR2: MNHNY and SVGAGI (reference sequence). V was clipped by 5 bases and J by 7 bases, with 11 bases between them. There are 12 residues in the CDR3. For the CDR3, the DNA is TGTGCCAGCAGTAGCTTGGCGGGTGGCTACACCTTC. Translating gives CASSSLAGGYTF.

This clone was detected only once. The chain links TRBV18 to TRBJ1-4, with 8 bases that match TRBD1. The germline V gene has CDR1 KGHSH and CDR2 LQKENI. The V segment lost 2 bases and the J segment 4 bases; nucleotides outside the gene matches: 9. The CDR3 sequence is 17 residues long. CDR3 sequence (DNA): TGTGCCAGCTCACCATTAAACTCTGGACAGGGTAATGAAAAACTGTTTTTT. Amino acid sequence: CASSPLNSGQGNEKLFF.

The chain recombines TRBV4-3 with TRBJ1-2; possibly TRBD1 for D (5 bases). Looked up from germline, CDR1 is LGHNA and CDR2 is YSLEER. V dropped 3 bases and J dropped 7 bases, with 12 bases sitting between them. CDR3 size: 13 residues. CDR3 in DNA: TGCGCCAGCAGCCACTCCGGGACTAGTGGCTACACCTTC. Its protein is CASSHSGTSGYTF.

The V gene is TRBV5-4, the J gene TRBJ2-7; D perhaps matches TRBD1 (6 bases). The germline CDR1 and CDR2 sequences are SGHNT and YYREEE (reference sequence). Trimming left V 2 bases short and J 2 bases short, with 11 bases between. This CDR3 comprises 14 residues. CDR3 residues: CASSFWQGPYEQYF. CDR3 sequence (DNA): TGTGCCAGCAGCTTCTGGCAGGGGCCCTACGAGCAGTACTTC. Full variable domain (outside the CDR3, taken from reference TRBV5-4 and TRBJ2-7): ETGVTQSPTHLIKTRGQQVTLRCSSQSGHNTVSWYQQALGQGPQFIFQYYREEENGRGNFPPRFSGLQFPNYSSELNVNALELDDSALYLCASSFWQGPYEQYFGPGTRLTVT.

V is TRBV30 and J is TRBJ1-2; D is possibly TRBD1 (6 bases). This CDR3 has 11 residues. The germline gives CDR1 GTSNPN, CDR2 SVGIG (reference sequence). The CDR3 DNA reads TGTGCAATCACAGGGCACTATGGCTACACCTTC. This codes for CAITGHYGYTF.